This entry lists 15 T cell receptor beta chains sequenced from one sample in a study of shared clonotypes between healthy human individuals. The data were produced by immunoSEQ multiplex PCR, yet TCRdb's version contains in-frame clones alone and is incomplete. Of roughly 850,000 clones detected, about 96% appear once; the ten largest clones hold less than 0.25%. Naive CD8 cells were CD45RO-negative, positively selected for CCR7, excluding terminally differentiated effector memory CD45RA+ cells. Input material: naive CD8+ T cells sorted from blood. The receptors were gathered from a man aged 25 to 40 in good health.

V is TRBV11-2 and J is TRBJ2-7; 8 nucleotides agree with TRBD1. Losses at the gene ends were 3 bases for V and 2 bases for J; bases not matched to a gene: 3. Germline V gene sequence: CDR1 SGHAT, CDR2 FQNNGV. The CDR3 is 14 amino acids. The CDR3 DNA is TGTGCCAGCAGCTTTGAGACAGGGGCCTACGAGCAGTACTTC. Residues: CASSFETGAYEQYF. The whole variable domain, remainder taken from reference TRBV11-2 and TRBJ2-7, is EAGVAQSPRYKIIEKRQSVAFWCNPISGHATLYWYQQILGQGPKLLIQFQNNGVVDDSQLPKDRFSAERLKGVDSTLKIQPAKLEDSAVYLCASSFETGAYEQYFGPGTRLTVT.

The V call is TRBV4-2, the J call TRBJ2-1; TRBD2 agrees at 8 bases. Germline assignment: CDR1 LGHNA and CDR2 YNFKEQ. This CDR3 has 16 amino acids. Germline trimming cut 4 bases from V and 8 bases from J; bases unmatched to any gene: 13. The CDR3 sequence is CASSPDPPGGWDEQFF. In DNA form, the CDR3 reads TGTGCCAGCAGCCCCGACCCCCCGGGAGGGTGGGATGAGCAGTTCTTC.

The DNA for the CDR3 is TGTGCCTGGAGTCCGGGACTAGCGGGAGTCAACGAGCAGTACTTC. It codes for CAWSPGLAGVNEQYF. V gene TRBV30 combines with J gene TRBJ2-7; 14 positions agree with TRBD2. From germline, CDR1 is GTSNPN and CDR2 SVGIG (reference sequence). V shed 2 bases and J 5 bases; nucleotides not matched to a gene: 5. The CDR3 loop spans 15 amino acids.

The chain links TRBV29-1 to TRBJ2-7; 10 positions agree with TRBD1. This CDR3 is 15 amino acids long. Germline CDR1 reads SQVTM; CDR2 reads ANQGSEA. The trim removed 2 bases at V and 1 base at J, leaving 5 bases unmatched. The CDR3 region is CSVEWAGQGSYEQYF. The CDR3, as DNA: TGCAGCGTTGAATGGGCGGGACAGGGGTCCTACGAGCAGTACTTC.

Concerning this clone itself: This sample includes further DNA sequences coding for the same CDR3. The CDR3 is CASSFGRTYEQYF. The DNA of the CDR3 is TGTGCCAGCAGTTTTGGGCGGACCTACGAGCAGTACTTC. This chain uses TRBV27 with TRBJ2-7, with D hard to call. Trimming took off 3 bases at V and 2 bases at J, with 8 bases between the two ends. The CDR3 covers 13 residues. The germline gives CDR1 MNHEY, CDR2 SMNVEV (reference sequence).

Worth noting for this clone: The same CDR3 can be traced to other DNA sequences in this sample. This chain connects TRBV6-5 to TRBJ2-2, with D uncertain. The germline V gene encodes CDR1 MNHEY and CDR2 SVGAGI. CDR3 length: 12 residues. V was trimmed by 1 base and J by 8 bases, leaving 5 bases between them. In DNA, the CDR3 is TGTGCCAGCAGTTACTTCACGGGGGAGCTGTTTTTT. Translation gives CASSYFTGELFF.

The chain links TRBV18 to TRBJ2-1, with TRBD2 identical over 9 bases. V shed 3 bases, J shed 3 bases, and the junction held 3 bases outside the gene matches. CDR3 length: 15 amino acids. Germline V gives CDR1 KGHSH, CDR2 LQKENI. The CDR3 coding sequence is TGTGCCAGCTCACCGAGGACTAGCGACTACAATGAGCAGTTCTTC. Amino acid sequence: CASSPRTSDYNEQFF. The full variable domain, rest sourced from reference TRBV18 and TRBJ2-1, is NAGVMQNPRHLVRRRGQEARLRCSPMKGHSHVYWYRQLPEEGLKFMVYLQKENIIDESGMPKERFSAEFPKEGPSILRIQQVVRGDSAAYFCASSPRTSDYNEQFFGPGTRLTVL.

The chain recombines TRBV11-2 with TRBJ2-1; no firm D call. V was trimmed by 3 bases and J by 7 bases, leaving 13 bases between them. Per the germline V gene, CDR1 is SGHAT and CDR2 is FQNNGV. CDR3 length: 14 residues. The CDR3: CASSFVSPQNEQFF. CDR3 coding DNA: TGTGCCAGCAGCTTTGTGAGCCCTCAGAATGAGCAGTTCTTC.

This clone was seen just once. The chain employs TRBV9 and TRBJ2-1; TRBD2 matches at 9 bases. Trimming took 4 bases from V and 2 from J; bases not matched to a gene: 7. The CDR3 consists of 16 residues. Germline lookup yields CDR1 SGDLS and CDR2 YYNGEE. CDR3 DNA sequence: TGTGCCAGCAGCCCCCGACTAGCGGATACCTACAATGAGCAGTTCTTC. This encodes CASSPRLADTYNEQFF.

The genes are TRBV11-2 and TRBJ2-3; 14 positions match TRBD2. Germline V gene sequence: CDR1 SGHAT, CDR2 FQNNGV. J was trimmed by 4 bases and V by 8 bases; bases with no gene match: 11. The CDR3 length is 17 residues. The CDR3, as DNA: TGTGCCAGCTCAATCTCGGGACTAGCGGGAGATGCAGATACGCAGTATTTT. Translation gives CASSISGLAGDADTQYF.

This clone came up once. The chain links TRBV19 to TRBJ2-1, with D possibly being TRBD2 (5 bases). The germline V gene encodes CDR1 LNHDA and CDR2 SQIVND (reference sequence). The CDR3 length is 15 residues. The germline V and J ends were trimmed by 3 bases and 4 bases, with 13 bases remaining between them. For the CDR3, the DNA is TGTGCCAGTAGTATGGGATTTACTAGTTACAATGAGCAGTTCTTC. It specifies CASSMGFTSYNEQFF.

The chain is built from TRBV7-2 and TRBJ2-1; D is possibly TRBD1 (7 bases). Germline V gene sequence: CDR1 SGHTA, CDR2 FQGNSA. The CDR3 sequence is 15 residues long. Trimming took off 1 base at V and 8 bases at J, with 15 bases between the two ends. Here the CDR3 reads CASSLEVTGEDEQFF. The CDR3 DNA is TGTGCCAGCAGCTTAGAGGTTACAGGGGAGGATGAGCAGTTCTTC.

A single count supports this clone. DNA of the CDR3: TGTGCCCTGGGGCGCAAACCCAATGAGCAGTTCTTC. Translating it yields CALGRKPNEQFF. This chain uses TRBV7-9 with TRBJ2-1; maybe TRBD1 (5 bases). CDR1 and CDR2 (germline): SEHNR, FQNEAQ (reference sequence). The V end lost 11 bases, the J end lost 6 bases, and 14 bases lay between the germline ends. This CDR3 has 12 amino acids.

Here the CDR3 reads CASSTVAGYTGELFF. The CDR3 DNA sequence: TGTGCCAGTAGTACCGTAGCGGGATACACCGGGGAGCTGTTTTTT. The chain couples TRBV19 to TRBJ2-2, with TRBD2 matching 8 bases. Germline V gene sequence: CDR1 LNHDA, CDR2 SQIVND (reference sequence). After removal of 4 bases from V and 3 bases from J, the junction contained 4 bases not matched to a gene. The CDR3 sequence is 15 residues long.

This chain joins TRBV5-1 and TRBJ2-1; 7 nucleotides line up with TRBD2. V gave up 3 bases and J gave up 7 bases; unmatched junction bases: 10. This CDR3 is built from 15 residues. Germline CDR1 is SGHRS and CDR2 is YFSETQ. CDR3: CASSSGRDYQNEQFF. CDR3 in DNA: TGCGCCAGCAGCTCGGGCCGGGACTATCAAAATGAGCAGTTCTTC.